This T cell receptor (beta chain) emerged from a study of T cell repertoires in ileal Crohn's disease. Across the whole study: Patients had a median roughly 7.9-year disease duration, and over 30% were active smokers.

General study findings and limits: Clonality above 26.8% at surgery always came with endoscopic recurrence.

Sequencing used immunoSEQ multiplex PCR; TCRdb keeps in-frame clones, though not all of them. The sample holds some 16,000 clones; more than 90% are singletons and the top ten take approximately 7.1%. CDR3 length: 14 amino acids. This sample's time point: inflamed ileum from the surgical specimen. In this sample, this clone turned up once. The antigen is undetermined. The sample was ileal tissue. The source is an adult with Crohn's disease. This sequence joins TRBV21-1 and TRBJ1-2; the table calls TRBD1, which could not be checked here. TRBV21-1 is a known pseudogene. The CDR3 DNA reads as TGTGCCAGCAGCAAAGGGGACAGGGGCTATGGCTACACCTTC. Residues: CASSKGDRGYGYTF.